A single sample gave rise to the 26 T cell receptor beta chains below, sequenced in a study of blood T cell repertoires in COVID-19. The repertoire was sequenced with immunoSEQ multiplex PCR; TCRdb's copy has only in-frame clones and lacks some. The sample lists more than 250,000 clones, approximately 88% occurring once. The sequenced material came from PBMCs or T cells enriched from blood (not recorded which). These receptors all come from a woman aged 40 to 55 with acute COVID-19.

This chain links TRBV3-1 (or the pseudogene TRBV3-2) with TRBJ1-2; 9 nucleotides match TRBD1. Trimming removed 4 bases from V and 2 bases from J; junction bases left unmatched: 8. This CDR3 is 16 amino acids long. CDR1 and CDR2 (germline): LGHDT, YNNKEL (reference sequence). The DNA of the CDR3 is TGTGCCAGCAGCCCTTCCGCCGGGACAGGGAACTATGGCTACACCTTC. Translation: CASSPSAGTGNYGYTF.

About this clone: The sample contains more than one DNA sequence encoding this CDR3. J is TRBJ2-1 and V is TRBV18; 8 bases match TRBD1. The CDR3 extends over 14 amino acids. Germline loops: CDR1 KGHSH, CDR2 LQKENI. V lost 6 bases, J lost 4 bases, and 5 bases stayed unmatched. CDR3 sequence (DNA): TGTGCCAGCTCTCCCGGGACAGGTTACAATGAGCAGTTCTTC. This encodes CASSPGTGYNEQFF.

The chain employs TRBV9 and TRBJ1-2, with 7 bases aligning to TRBD1. The CDR3 runs 18 residues. Looked up from germline, CDR1 is SGDLS and CDR2 is YYNGEE. Germline trimming cut 0 bases from V and 6 bases from J; bases unmatched to any gene: 17. As DNA, the CDR3 is TGTGCCAGCAGCGTAGGGGCCGGGACAGTCTCCCAGGCCCATGGCTACACCTTC. This gives the protein CASSVGAGTVSQAHGYTF. Based on the CDR3 plus reference TRBV9 and TRBJ1-2, the full variable domain is DSGVTQTPKHLITATGQRVTLRCSPRSGDLSVYWYQQSLDQGLQFLIQYYNGEERAKGNILERFSAQQFPDLHSELNLSSLELGDSALYFCASSVGAGTVSQAHGYTFGSGTRLTVV.

V and J are TRBV10-3 and TRBJ1-3; 8 nucleotides agree with TRBD1. Losses at the gene ends were 7 bases for V and 0 bases for J; bases not matched to a gene: 5. Germline V gene data show CDR1 as ENHRY and CDR2 as SYGVKD. CDR3 size: 15 residues. The CDR3 DNA reads TGTGCCATCACCGGACAGGGCCCCTCTGGAAACACCATATATTTT. Its protein is CAITGQGPSGNTIYF.

The V gene is TRBV4-3, the J gene TRBJ1-2, with 9 bases fitting TRBD1. The CDR3 contains 15 residues. Unmatched junction bases numbered 7, after V lost 4 bases and J lost 4 bases. CDR1 is LGHNA and CDR2 is YSLEER in the germline V gene. The CDR3 DNA sequence: TGCGCCAGCAGCCCCGGGGACAGGGCGTTCTATGGCTACACCTTC. Its translation: CASSPGDRAFYGYTF.

The J gene is TRBJ2-7, the V gene TRBV7-9; 7 nucleotides agree with TRBD2. Germline CDR1 reads SEHNR; CDR2 reads FQNEAQ (reference sequence). The CDR3 has 16 amino acids. V trimming: 5 bases; J trimming: 3 bases; junction bases outside the gene matches: 13. CDR3 region: CASSQPTGEGDYEQYF. CDR3 nucleotide sequence: TGTGCCAGCAGCCAACCAACTGGGGAGGGTGACTACGAGCAGTACTTC.

The chain carries TRBV19 and TRBJ1-2, with unresolved D. Germline lookup yields CDR1 LNHDA and CDR2 SQIVND (reference sequence). CDR3 size: 12 residues. The V and J ends lost 6 bases and 8 bases respectively, with 13 bases between them. CDR3 DNA: TGTGCCAGTAGCCAGTACGGAGGGGGCTACACCTTC. Encoded protein: CASSQYGGGYTF.

This clone was found a few times. The gene calls are TRBV2 and TRBJ2-2; D is undetermined. The CDR3 is 12 amino acids. Trimming removed 5 bases at V and 3 bases at J, with 4 bases between. From germline, CDR1 is SNHLY and CDR2 FYNNEI. The CDR3 nucleotides read TGTGCCAGCAGTTTCTACACCGGGGAGCTGTTTTTT. This gives the protein CASSFYTGELFF.

This clone was found a few times. The chain links TRBV19 to TRBJ2-7; D is undetermined. Germline V CDR1 and CDR2: LNHDA, SQIVND (reference sequence). V was cut by 0 bases and J by 3 bases, with 9 bases left in between. CDR3 length: 14 residues. CDR3 DNA: TGTGCCAGTAGTATAGATCTCGAGTTCTACGAGCAGTACTTC. It codes for CASSIDLEFYEQYF.

This chain links TRBV6-2 or TRBV6-3 with TRBJ1-2; 7 bases agree with TRBD1. CDR3 size: 14 residues. J lost 0 bases, V lost 2 bases, and 0 bases had no gene match. Germline V gives CDR1 MNHEY, CDR2 SVGEGT. This CDR3 is CASSYGTANYGYTF. The CDR3 DNA sequence: TGTGCCAGCAGTTACGGGACAGCTAACTATGGCTACACCTTC.

V gene TRBV27 combines with J gene TRBJ1-2; D perhaps matches TRBD1 (6 bases). This CDR3 contains 15 residues. Trimming left V 3 bases short and J 4 bases short, with 15 bases between. The germline V gene has CDR1 MNHEY and CDR2 SMNVEV (reference sequence). The CDR3: CASSLGGGRGYGYTF. In nucleotides, the CDR3 is TGTGCCAGCAGTTTGGGGGGGGGCAGAGGCTATGGCTACACCTTC.

V usage is TRBV3-1 (or the pseudogene TRBV3-2) and J usage is TRBJ2-3, with 10 positions matching TRBD2. The CDR3 contains 16 residues. Germline lookup yields CDR1 LGHDT and CDR2 YNNKEL (reference sequence). Trimming took 3 bases from V and 6 from J; bases not matched to a gene: 9. The CDR3 DNA reads as TGTGCCAGCAGCCATCCACTAGCGGGGTCTCGGGATACGCAGTATTTT. It codes for CASSHPLAGSRDTQYF.

This chain joins TRBV7-3 and TRBJ1-1; D remains unclear. Germline V lookup: CDR1 SGHTA, CDR2 FQGTGA. V was pared by 2 bases and J by 5 bases, with 9 bases between. The CDR3 has 13 amino acids. The CDR3 nucleotides are TGTGCCAGCAGCTTAGGCGGGCTAACTGAAGCTTTCTTT. Its protein product is CASSLGGLTEAFF.

The rearrangement joins TRBV5-1 to TRBJ2-1; 10 nucleotides align to TRBD2. The V segment lost 0 bases and the J segment 4 bases; nucleotides outside the gene matches: 4. Germline CDR1 SGHRS, CDR2 YFSETQ. The CDR3 runs to 16 residues. CDR3 nucleotide sequence: TGCGCCAGCAGCTTGGCCGGACTAGCGGAATACAATGAGCAGTTCTTC. It specifies CASSLAGLAEYNEQFF.

The chain is built from TRBV5-1 and TRBJ2-3; 8 nucleotides align to TRBD2. This CDR3 has 16 residues. Germline lookup yields CDR1 SGHRS and CDR2 YFSETQ. Losses at the gene ends were 5 bases for V and 1 base for J; bases not matched to a gene: 9. CDR3 nucleotides: TGCGCCAGCAGATCCTCTGGAGCGGGAGGCACAGATACGCAGTATTTT. Translating it yields CASRSSGAGGTDTQYF.

This sequence joins TRBV19 and TRBJ2-1; D unclear. CDR3 length equals 12 residues. The germline gives CDR1 LNHDA, CDR2 SQIVND (reference sequence). V was pared by 6 bases and J by 4 bases, with 7 bases between. The CDR3: CASSATYNEQFF. In nucleotides, the CDR3 is TGTGCCAGTAGCGCAACTTACAATGAGCAGTTCTTC.

This chain connects TRBV2 to TRBJ1-4, with D tentatively TRBD1 (5 bases). V was cut by 5 bases and J by 3 bases, with 13 bases left in between. CDR3 length equals 15 residues. CDR1 is SNHLY, CDR2 FYNNEI, per germline. The CDR3 bases are TGTGCCAGCAGTAGGACCAGGGACTCTAATGAAAAACTGTTTTTT. Translation gives CASSRTRDSNEKLFF.

V usage is TRBV30 and J usage is TRBJ2-7; TRBD1 might be the D (6 bases). Germline V gene data show CDR1 as GTSNPN and CDR2 as SVGIG (reference sequence). Trimming pared 4 bases from V and 4 bases from J, leaving 14 bases between. The CDR3 has 13 amino acids. The CDR3 protein is CAWTRTVPYEQYF. Written as DNA, the CDR3 is TGTGCCTGGACCCGGACAGTACCTTACGAGCAGTACTTC. Variable domain in full (rest from reference TRBV30 and TRBJ2-7): SQTIHQWPATLVQPVGSPLSLECTVEGTSNPNLYWYRQAAGRGLQLLFYSVGIGQISSEVPQNLSASRPQDRQFILSSKKLLLSDSGFYLCAWTRTVPYEQYFGPGTRLTVT.

The chain links TRBV6-2 or TRBV6-3 to TRBJ2-4; tentatively, D is TRBD1 (5 bases). Per the germline V gene, CDR1 is MNHEY and CDR2 is SVGEGT. This CDR3 contains 16 residues. V dropped 4 bases and J dropped 2 bases, with 15 bases sitting between them. CDR3 protein: CASSFRVTLTKNIQYF. CDR3 coding DNA: TGTGCCAGCAGTTTCAGGGTAACGTTAACCAAAAACATTCAGTACTTC.

This chain joins TRBV10-2 and TRBJ1-2; D is ambiguous. This CDR3 is built from 16 residues. Germline CDR1 is WSHSY and CDR2 is SAAADI. V shed 0 bases and J shed 7 bases, with 18 bases lying between them. The CDR3 is CASSESTGDGVVGYTF. The CDR3 coding sequence is TGCGCCAGCAGTGAGTCGACGGGAGACGGAGTCGTTGGCTACACCTTC.

This clone showed up just once. The chain's CDR3 is CASSLDWDEKLFF. CDR3 nucleotides: TGTGCCAGCAGCTTGGACTGGGATGAAAAACTGTTTTTT. This chain joins TRBV2 and TRBJ1-4; D is uncertain. V was clipped by 6 bases and J by 6 bases, with 11 bases between them. CDR1 SNHLY and CDR2 FYNNEI come from the germline V gene. The CDR3 loop spans 13 amino acids.

V usage is TRBV29-1 and J usage is TRBJ1-2, with D uncertain. This CDR3 is 12 amino acids long. Trimming removed 4 bases from V and 5 bases from J, with 11 bases in between. CDR1 SQVTM and CDR2 ANQGSEA come from the germline V gene. CDR3 coding DNA: TGCAGCGTTGGACTTAGGTGGTATGGCTACACCTTC. Translating gives CSVGLRWYGYTF.

The chain recombines TRBV12-3 or TRBV12-4 with TRBJ2-7; 8 bases line up with TRBD1. Germline trimming cut 6 bases from V and 6 bases from J; bases unmatched to any gene: 7. The CDR3 is made up of 13 amino acids. The CDR3 nucleotides read TGTGCCAGCAGCTCAGACAGGGGAGGCGAGCAGTACGTC. Its protein is CASSSDRGGEQYV.

The rearrangement uses TRBV11-3 and TRBJ1-6, with 7 bases that match TRBD1. Trimming removed 2 bases from V and 7 bases from J; junction bases left unmatched: 5. The germline CDR1 and CDR2 sequences are SGHNT and YENEEA. This CDR3 comprises 15 residues. CDR3 nucleotide sequence: TGTGCCAGCAGCTTATGGAGGGGGCGGAATTCACCCCTCCACTTT. Its protein is CASSLWRGRNSPLHF.

The chain employs TRBV9 and TRBJ1-1; D is unclear. The CDR3 spans 12 residues. Germline V gene sequence: CDR1 SGDLS, CDR2 YYNGEE. Trimming removed 0 bases from V and 7 bases from J, with 7 bases in between. CDR3 nucleotides: TGTGCCAGCAGCGTAGGCCAGGATGAAGCTTTCTTT. Amino acids: CASSVGQDEAFF.

The chain uses TRBV29-1 and TRBJ1-2, with unresolved D. V lost 3 bases and J lost 5, with 10 bases in between. The CDR3 loop spans 12 amino acids. Germline V CDR1 and CDR2: SQVTM, ANQGSEA. The CDR3 loop is CSVDGGEYGYTF. The DNA of the CDR3 is TGCAGCGTTGACGGCGGGGAGTATGGCTACACCTTC.